This T cell receptor beta chain was observed in a study of blood T cell repertoires in COVID-19. Germline V CDR1 and CDR2: SGHTA, FQGTGA. The V gene end was trimmed by 4 bases and the J gene end by 5 bases; junction bases not matched to a gene: 5. CDR3 length equals 15 residues. Assignments of participants to cohorts depended upon their own reported clinical history. Source study methods: Nucleated cell counts were estimated from reference gene primer amplification. Some clones are missing from TCRdb's copy, which holds only in-frame ones; the method was immunoSEQ multiplex PCR. D and trimming were read from the DNA, whereas the V and J calls and clone size are those reported in that table. This table has approximately 210,000 clones, about 79% appearing once.

The sequence derives from a woman in her fifties or sixties who had recovered from COVID-19. Sequencing was performed on PBMCs or T cells enriched from blood (not recorded which). This chain joins TRBV7-3 and TRBJ2-2, with TRBD1 matching over 9 bases. The CDR3 reads CASSSGQGGTGELFF. CDR3 nucleotides: TGTGCCAGCAGCTCGGGACAGGGAGGGACCGGGGAGCTGTTTTTT.